Below, one T cell receptor beta chain is given with its context. These data are taken from a study of blood T cell repertoires in COVID-19. Study background: Whether acute or convalescent, the COVID-19 samples came from the United States, Italy and Spain. Nucleic acid was either cDNA or gDNA, and it came from T cells, B-cell-depleted T cells, or PBMCs.

Study processing details: How many nucleated cells were present was estimated from reference gene primer amplification. Clones were read by immunoSEQ multiplex PCR, and TCRdb kept only the in-frame ones, dropping some. That table is the source of V, J and clone size, and D and trimming were worked out from the DNA. The table has roughly 350,000 clones, approximately 89% seen once. The V gene's germline CDR1 is MGHRA and CDR2 YSYEKL. CDR3 size: 15 residues. Trimming shortened V by 2 bases and J by 7 bases, and 15 bases separated the two germline ends. The sequenced sample was peripheral blood. The V gene is TRBV4-1, the J gene TRBJ2-1, with a possible D match to TRBD1 (5 bases). The clonotype comes from a woman between 25 and 40 years old with COVID-19, enrolled during active disease. CDR3 in DNA: TGCGCCAGCAGCCAACGGCAGGGTGGGAAAAATGAGCAGTTCTTC. As protein: CASSQRQGGKNEQFF.